One and the same sample provided the 19 T cell receptor beta chains below, sequenced in a study of blood T cell repertoires in COVID-19. TCRdb keeps only in-frame clones here, not all; method: immunoSEQ multiplex PCR. The sample records around 200,000 clones, approximately 79% being singletons. Sequencing was carried out using peripheral blood. The receptors stem from a man aged 25 to 40 with active or convalescent COVID-19.

The chain combines TRBV5-1 with TRBJ2-1; the match to TRBD2 covers 9 bases. This CDR3 has 17 residues. V trimming: 1 base; J trimming: 3 bases; junction bases outside the gene matches: 8. The V gene's germline CDR1 is SGHRS and CDR2 YFSETQ. The CDR3 protein is CASSLLFSGGGYNEQFF. For the CDR3, the DNA is TGCGCCAGCAGCTTGCTTTTTAGCGGGGGAGGCTACAATGAGCAGTTCTTC.

This clone was recorded a few times. The genes are TRBV27 and TRBJ1-2; TRBD1 aligns across 10 bases. Losses at the gene ends were 5 bases for V and 1 base for J; bases not matched to a gene: 4. Germline loops: CDR1 MNHEY, CDR2 SMNVEV (reference sequence). The CDR3 is 15 amino acids. Written as DNA, the CDR3 is TGTGCCAGCAGTCCCGGGACAGGGGTTAACTATGGCTACACCTTC. As protein: CASSPGTGVNYGYTF.

The J gene is TRBJ1-3, the V gene TRBV21-1; the table calls TRBD1, which could not be checked here. TRBV21-1 is a pseudogene. This CDR3 has 16 residues. The CDR3 DNA reads TGTGCCAGCAAACGACAGGGACTGAGCTCTGGAAACACCATATATTTT. Amino acids: CASKRQGLSSGNTIYF.

V usage is TRBV29-1 and J usage is TRBJ2-4, with D unclear. V was shortened by 1 base and J by 7 bases, with 8 bases between the two germline ends. Germline CDR1 SQVTM, CDR2 ANQGSEA. CDR3 length equals 12 residues. This CDR3 is CSVEGQWNIQYF. CDR3 in DNA: TGCAGCGTTGAAGGACAATGGAACATTCAGTACTTC.

V is TRBV6-5 and J is TRBJ1-2; TRBD1 matches 9 bases. This CDR3 is built from 13 residues. J lost 3 bases, V lost 7 bases, and 3 bases had no gene match. Germline V gives CDR1 MNHEY, CDR2 SVGAGI. The CDR3 is CASTGDRDYGYTF. The CDR3 DNA follows: TGTGCCAGCACCGGGGACAGGGACTATGGCTACACCTTC.

This chain joins TRBV7-8 and TRBJ1-1, with unresolved D. V dropped 1 base and J dropped 3 bases, with 9 bases sitting between them. CDR3 length: 14 amino acids. CDR1 is SGHVS and CDR2 is FQNEAQ in the germline V gene. CDR3 nucleotides: TGTGCCAGCAGCTTAGGGGGAGAGGACACTGAAGCTTTCTTT. Translating it yields CASSLGGEDTEAFF. The full variable domain, its missing parts supplied by reference TRBV7-8 and TRBJ1-1, is GAGVSQSPRYKVAKRGQDVALRCDPISGHVSLFWYQQALGQGPEFLTYFQNEAQLDKSGLPSDRFFAERPEGSVSTLKIQRTQQEDSAVYLCASSLGGEDTEAFFGQGTRLTVV.

The V and J genes are TRBV30 and TRBJ1-6; possible D gene TRBD1, 5 bases. V was trimmed by 0 bases and J by 0 bases, leaving 12 bases between them. This CDR3 spans 17 amino acids. Germline V gene lookup returns CDR1 GTSNPN and CDR2 SVGIG (reference sequence). This CDR3 reads CAWSVRQGSSYNSPLHF. In DNA form, the CDR3 reads TGTGCCTGGAGTGTACGCCAGGGAAGCTCCTATAATTCACCCCTCCACTTT.

This chain links TRBV18 with TRBJ2-3; 9 bases align to TRBD1. This CDR3 spans 14 amino acids. The V segment lost 5 bases and the J segment 4 bases; nucleotides outside the gene matches: 4. Germline V lookup: CDR1 KGHSH, CDR2 LQKENI. CDR3 residues: CASSATGGADTQYF. The DNA of the CDR3 is TGTGCCAGCTCAGCTACAGGGGGCGCAGATACGCAGTATTTT.

The V call is TRBV6-5, the J call TRBJ1-1, with D maybe TRBD1 (6 bases). Per the germline V gene, CDR1 is MNHEY and CDR2 is SVGAGI. V was clipped by 8 bases and J by 5 bases, with 18 bases between them. The CDR3 runs 14 residues. The CDR3 DNA is TGTGCCAGCTGGACGGGACACCCGGGAACTGAAGCTTTCTTT. Translation: CASWTGHPGTEAFF.

This chain uses TRBV4-1 with TRBJ2-1; D might be TRBD2 (6 bases). V lost 8 bases, J lost 6 bases, and 17 bases lay in between. CDR3 length equals 14 residues. Looked up from germline, CDR1 is MGHRA and CDR2 is YSYEKL. The CDR3 is CASSRGKTVNEQFF. Here the CDR3 DNA reads TGCGCCAGCTCCCGGGGGAAGACGGTCAATGAGCAGTTCTTC.

The chain couples TRBV19 to TRBJ1-2; 7 nucleotides match TRBD1. Germline lookup yields CDR1 LNHDA and CDR2 SQIVND (reference sequence). Trimming took 4 bases from V and 3 from J; bases not matched to a gene: 14. The CDR3 contains 17 residues. The CDR3 loop reads CASSTPWKQGSDYGYTF. The CDR3 DNA reads as TGTGCCAGTAGTACCCCATGGAAACAGGGGAGCGACTATGGCTACACCTTC.

This rearrangement joins TRBV24-1 to TRBJ1-2, with 9 bases matching TRBD1. V trimming: 2 bases; J trimming: 8 bases; junction bases outside the gene matches: 2. The length of the CDR3 is 13 residues. Germline CDR1 is KGHDR and CDR2 is SFDVKD. Here the CDR3 DNA reads TGTGCCACCAGTGATTCGACAGGGGGAGGCTACACCTTC. It yields the protein CATSDSTGGGYTF.

V usage is TRBV12-5 and J usage is TRBJ1-2, with 10 positions matching TRBD1. Germline V gives CDR1 LGHNT, CDR2 FRNRAP. The CDR3 spans 14 residues. With 7 bases clipped from V and 4 bases from J, the junction kept 6 bases outside the gene matches. CDR3: CASVSGQGPYGYTF. The CDR3 coding sequence is TGTGCTAGTGTCTCGGGACAGGGGCCCTATGGCTACACCTTC.

The chain employs TRBV29-1 and TRBJ2-7; 8 nucleotides align to TRBD1. CDR1 and CDR2 from the germline V gene are SQVTM and ANQGSEA. The ends lost 5 bases at V and 7 bases at J; junction bases unmatched: 7. The CDR3 is 12 residues long. The CDR3 spells CSVRTGYREQYV. The CDR3 DNA is TGCAGCGTTCGGACAGGGTATAGGGAGCAGTACGTC.

This rearrangement joins TRBV3-1 (or the pseudogene TRBV3-2) to TRBJ2-3; 9 nucleotides agree with TRBD1. With V trimmed by 4 bases and J by 2 bases, 4 bases remained unmatched. Germline CDR1 is LGHDT and CDR2 is YNNKEL (reference sequence). The CDR3 totals 15 residues. CDR3 amino acids: CASSPGTGYTDTQYF. DNA for the CDR3: TGTGCCAGCAGCCCCGGGACAGGGTACACAGATACGCAGTATTTT.

The V and J genes are TRBV12-3 or TRBV12-4 and TRBJ2-7; possible D gene TRBD1, 6 bases. The CDR3 has 13 residues. V was cut by 5 bases and J by 7 bases, with 15 bases left in between. The chain's CDR3 is CASSRDTRREQYF. The CDR3 nucleotides are TGTGCCAGCAGTCGGGACACCCGGAGGGAGCAGTACTTC.

The rearrangement uses TRBV7-9 and TRBJ1-1; D may be TRBD1 (6 bases). The CDR3 is made up of 13 amino acids. The V end was cut by 7 bases, the J end by 1 base, with 10 bases between. Germline V gene lookup returns CDR1 SEHNR and CDR2 FQNEAQ (reference sequence). CDR3 region: CASTRTANTEAFF. CDR3 sequence (DNA): TGTGCCAGCACAAGGACAGCGAACACTGAAGCTTTCTTT.

The gene calls are TRBV2 and TRBJ2-6; 8 bases match TRBD1. Germline V gives CDR1 SNHLY, CDR2 FYNNEI. The length of the CDR3 is 17 residues. With V trimmed by 8 bases and J by 2 bases, 11 bases remained unmatched. This CDR3 reads CASSSGTGGPGANVLTF. Written as DNA, the CDR3 is TGTGCCAGCTCTTCCGGGACAGGTGGGCCTGGGGCCAACGTCCTGACTTTC.

This clone was counted only a few times. V is TRBV27 and J is TRBJ2-7, with D possibly matching TRBD1 (7 bases). Germline CDR1 reads MNHEY; CDR2 reads SMNVEV (reference sequence). CDR3 size: 14 residues. The V end lost 3 bases, the J end lost 3 bases, and 12 bases lay between the germline ends. This CDR3 is CASSLSGGLYEQYV. DNA for the CDR3: TGTGCCAGCAGTTTGTCAGGGGGGCTCTACGAGCAGTACGTC.